The 29 T cell receptor beta chains below all came from one sample that was sequenced in a study of molecular identifiers for immune sequencing clone quantification (dated by TCRdb to 2017 to 2018). To prepare the library, PCR was applied. Sequencing instrument: NextSeq 500. TCRdb ran its own pipeline on the public reads, namely fastp trimming at Q25 and MiXCR clone calling, and kept in-frame beta chains. Rows with one shared CDR3 protein collapse into an entry with the most common genes and DNA. The sample table records about 510,000 distinct CDR3 sequences; about 25% of these occur just once. The ten most abundant clones make up around 0.8% of the sample. What was sequenced was naive CD8+ T cells from blood, with Jurkat cell RNA spiked in. In light of the paper, this sample's cell subset or site label describes: FACS-sorted CD8+CD4-CCR7+CD45RA+ naive T cells. These receptors came from a human donor in good health. Some libraries in this study had Jurkat cell RNA spiked in.

This clonotype was detected ten times or more. The chain is built from TRBV12-5 and TRBJ2-3; a possible D gene is TRBD2 (5 bases). V was cut by 3 bases and J by 4 bases, with 11 bases left in between. Germline V CDR1 and CDR2: LGHNT, FRNRAP. The CDR3 covers 14 residues. The CDR3 DNA follows: TGTGCTAGTGGTTTCGGGGAGAAGCCAGATACGCAGTATTTT. This translates into CASGFGEKPDTQYF.

Remarks on this clonotype: It may be a read error: a sequence one base away is much more abundant. A read error is likely, as this CDR3 ends without the conserved phenylalanine or tryptophan. The chain joins TRBV4-3 to TRBJ1-1, with TRBD1 matching over 7 bases. The germline V gene has CDR1 LGHNA and CDR2 YSLEER. The CDR3 covers 15 residues. With V trimmed by 0 bases and J by 10 bases, 11 bases remained unmatched. The CDR3 region has the DNA TGCGCCAGCAGCCAAGATATTTACGGGAGGGGGCGAGCTTTCTAT. Translating gives CASSQDIYGRGRAFY.

This clonotype has a handful of counts. The chain uses TRBV20-1 and TRBJ2-3, with D possibly TRBD1 on 5 matching bases. Trimming removed 0 bases at V and 6 bases at J, with 13 bases between. The CDR3 sequence is 14 residues long. CDR1 and CDR2 from the germline V gene are DFQATT and SNEGSKA (reference sequence). The CDR3 reads CSARERRDEDTQYF. The CDR3 bases are TGCAGTGCTAGAGAGCGCAGGGATGAGGATACGCAGTATTTT.

This clonotype was counted many times. CDR3 nucleotide sequence: TGTGCCAGCAGCGGTCGGACAGGGGCCGACGGTGAAAAACTGTTTTTT. Its translation is CASSGRTGADGEKLFF. V usage is TRBV5-4 and J usage is TRBJ1-4, with 9 bases lining up with TRBD1. V gave up 4 bases and J gave up 7 bases; unmatched junction bases: 11. The V gene's germline CDR1 is SGHNT and CDR2 YYREEE (reference sequence). The CDR3 loop spans 16 amino acids.

On this clonotype itself: A clone one base away is much larger, so this may be a read error. This chain links TRBV29-1 with TRBJ1-1; D is unresolved. CDR3 length equals 11 residues. Germline values: CDR1 SQVTM, CDR2 ANQGSEA. CDR3 sequence reads: CGVEKRNDAFF. In DNA form, the CDR3 reads TGCGGCGTTGAAAAGAGGAATGACGCTTTCTTT.

About this clonotype itself: A much more abundant neighbour one base away suggests this may be a read error. V and J are TRBV30 and TRBJ2-3; D not resolved. The length of the CDR3 is 12 residues. The germline CDR1 and CDR2 sequences are GTSNPN and SVGIG (reference sequence). The CDR3: CAWSVLPDTQCF. The CDR3 DNA reads TGTGCCTGGAGTGTACTCCCAGATACGCAGTGTTTT. Filled out from reference TRBV30 and TRBJ2-3, the complete variable domain reads SQTIHQWPATLVQPVGSPLSLECTVEGTSNPNLYWYRQAAGRGLQLLFYSVGIGQISSEVPQNLSASRPQDRQFILSSKKLLLSDSGFYLCAWSVLPDTQCFGPGTRLTVL.

There are many counts of this clonotype. V is TRBV6-5 and J is TRBJ2-3; D uncertain. Germline lookup yields CDR1 MNHEY and CDR2 SVGAGI. This CDR3 spans 15 amino acids. Trimming pared 6 bases from V and 2 bases from J, leaving 15 bases between. CDR3 protein: CASRKTQSYTDTQYF. In nucleotides, the CDR3 is TGTGCCAGCAGGAAAACGCAGTCGTACACAGATACGCAGTATTTT.

This clonotype was counted only a few times. The chain employs TRBV6-2 or TRBV6-3 and TRBJ2-1, with 12 bases lining up with TRBD2. The CDR3 is 14 residues long. Germline V CDR1 and CDR2: MNHEY, SVGEGT. V was pared by 7 bases and J by 6 bases, with 4 bases of the junction left unmatched. CDR3 region: CASTSGGAGNEQFF. DNA of the CDR3: TGTGCCAGCACTAGCGGGGGGGCTGGCAATGAGCAGTTCTTC.

A few counts support this clonotype. The chain recombines TRBV9 with TRBJ2-3; 8 bases map to TRBD1. V lost 3 bases to trimming and J lost 0 bases; unmatched junction nucleotides: 6. The CDR3 extends over 16 amino acids. CDR1 and CDR2 from the germline V gene are SGDLS and YYNGEE. The CDR3 here is CASSEWTGTSTDTQYF. Here the CDR3 DNA reads TGTGCCAGCAGCGAATGGACAGGGACTAGCACAGATACGCAGTATTTT.

This clonotype was seen only a few times. V gene TRBV9 combines with J gene TRBJ1-2; D is unresolved. The germline gives CDR1 SGDLS, CDR2 YYNGEE. Trimming took off 3 bases at V and 4 bases at J, with 10 bases between the two ends. The CDR3 totals 13 residues. The CDR3 sequence: CASSASGTYGYTF. In nucleotides, the CDR3 is TGTGCCAGCAGCGCGTCAGGTACCTATGGCTACACCTTC.

This clonotype came up a few times. The chain employs TRBV11-2 and TRBJ2-3; a weak D match, TRBD1 (6 bases). The CDR3 loop spans 14 amino acids. Germline CDR1 is SGHAT and CDR2 is FQNNGV. V shed 5 bases and J shed 3 bases, with 12 bases lying between them. CDR3: CASSPWDKTDTQYF. DNA of the CDR3: TGTGCCAGCAGCCCCTGGGACAAAACAGATACGCAGTATTTT.

A remark on this clonotype: At one boundary the junction diverges from the germline segment, which might be a read error. J is TRBJ2-3 and V is TRBV24-1; 7 positions agree with TRBD1. The CDR3 has 17 amino acids. From germline, CDR1 is KGHDR and CDR2 SFDVKD. CDR3 coding DNA: TGTGCCACCAATGATGGGCCGAGGGGGCCCGTCACAGATACGCAGTATTTT. It is translated as CATNDGPRGPVTDTQYF.

CDR3 in amino acids: CASSIGVNYGYTF. CDR3 DNA: TGTGCCAGTAGTATCGGTGTTAACTATGGCTACACCTTC. This sequence joins TRBV19 and TRBJ1-2; no clear D. This CDR3 spans 13 amino acids. Per germline, CDR1 LNHDA and CDR2 SQIVND (reference sequence). The V gene lost 3 bases and the J gene lost 1 base, with 6 bases spanning the gap.

The V call is TRBV20-1, the J call TRBJ2-1; 10 bases are shared with TRBD2. This CDR3 has 14 residues. Trimming at V came to 3 bases and at J to 2 bases, leaving 1 base not matched to a gene. Per the germline V gene, CDR1 is DFQATT and CDR2 is SNEGSKA (reference sequence). The CDR3 bases are TGCAGTGCTAGGCTAGCGGGAGCCTACAATGAGCAGTTCTTC. Amino acid sequence: CSARLAGAYNEQFF.

This clonotype was seen a handful of times. V is TRBV6-2 or TRBV6-3 and J is TRBJ2-7; D is perhaps TRBD1 or TRBD2 (6 bases each). This CDR3 has 16 residues. V shed 2 bases and J shed 5 bases, with 19 bases lying between them. Germline CDR1 reads MNHEY; CDR2 reads SVGEGT. The CDR3 sequence: CASSYPRWGASHEQYF. The CDR3, as DNA: TGTGCCAGCAGTTACCCCCGGTGGGGGGCAAGCCACGAGCAGTACTTC.

In regard to this clonotype: This could be a read error, since a much larger clone is one nucleotide away. This sequence joins TRBV27 and TRBJ1-5; no clear D. This CDR3 is 14 amino acids long. Germline CDR1 and CDR2: MNHEY and SMNVEV (reference sequence). V lost 1 base and J lost 3, with 7 bases in between. DNA for the CDR3: TGTGCCAGCAGTTTATTGAGTAACAATCAGCCCCAGCATTTT. Translating it yields CASSLLSNNQPQHF.

J is TRBJ1-1 and V is TRBV7-9; 9 bases are shared with TRBD1. The CDR3 spans 14 residues. The V gene's germline CDR1 is SEHNR and CDR2 FQNEAQ (reference sequence). CDR3 in amino acids: CLRDRVEGDTEAFF. The CDR3 bases are TGTCTCCGGGACAGGGTGGAAGGAGACACTGAAGCTTTCTTT. Complete variable domain (other parts from reference TRBV7-9 and TRBJ1-1): DTGVSQNPRHKITKRGQNVTFRCDPISEHNRLYWYRQTLGQGPEFLTYFQNEAQLEKSRLLSDRFSAERPKGSFSTLEIQRTEQGDSAMYLCLRDRVEGDTEAFFGQGTRLTVV.

On this clonotype itself: The junction does not match germline at one end; this may be a read error. The rearrangement uses TRBV25-1 and TRBJ1-1; 8 bases fit TRBD1. This CDR3 has 15 residues. Germline V lookup: CDR1 MGHDK, CDR2 SYGVNS. Written as DNA, the CDR3 is TGTGCCAGCAGTCATCCAGGGGGCTACTCTTCTGAAGCTCTCTTT. Its translation: CASSHPGGYSSEALF. Looking up the rest from reference TRBV25-1 and TRBJ1-1 gives the full variable domain: EADIYQTPRYLVIGTGKKITLECSQTMGHDKMYWYQQDPGMELHLIHYSYGVNSTEKGDLSSESTVSRIRTEHFPLTLESARPSHTSQYLCASSHPGGYSSEALFGQGTRLTVV.

This clonotype turned up a few times. Being one base from a much bigger clone, this may be a read error. V and J are TRBV29-1 and TRBJ2-3, with D perhaps matching TRBD1 or TRBD2 (5 bases each). The germline V gene encodes CDR1 SQVTM and CDR2 ANQGSEA. The CDR3 totals 14 residues. The V end lost 4 bases, the J end lost 1 base, and 12 bases lay between the germline ends. CDR3 nucleotides: TGCAGCGTTGTACAGGACTCTGGCACAGATACGCAGTATTTT. It specifies CSVVQDSGTDTQYF.

This chain joins TRBV4-2 and TRBJ1-2; TRBD1 matches 10 bases. This CDR3 contains 16 residues. V shed 3 bases, J shed 1 base, and the junction held 5 bases outside the gene matches. Per germline, CDR1 LGHNA and CDR2 YNFKEQ. The CDR3 DNA reads TGTGCCAGCAGCCAGGGGACAGGGGACAGTAACTATGGCTACACCTTC. Its protein is CASSQGTGDSNYGYTF.

About this clonotype: This likely comes from a read error, as the CDR3 has no conserved phenylalanine or tryptophan at its end. The genes are TRBV19 and TRBJ2-5, with D perhaps matching TRBD2 (5 bases). Germline loops: CDR1 LNHDA, CDR2 SQIVND (reference sequence). The V and J ends lost 2 bases and 0 bases respectively, with 13 bases between them. The CDR3 consists of 16 residues. CDR3 DNA sequence: TGTGCCAGTAGTATACCGGGGAACGAGTACCAAGAGACCCAGTACCTC. Encoded protein: CASSIPGNEYQETQYL.

V gene TRBV20-1 combines with J gene TRBJ2-7; 7 nucleotides match TRBD2. The CDR3 consists of 12 residues. The junction had 4 bases not matched to a gene; V was cut back by 5 bases and J by 3 bases. CDR1 DFQATT and CDR2 SNEGSKA come from the germline V gene (reference sequence). The CDR3 loop is CSAEAGIYEQYF. As DNA, the CDR3 is TGCAGTGCTGAAGCGGGAATCTACGAGCAGTACTTC.

Concerning this clonotype: Just one base apart from a much larger clone, this may be a read error. This chain links TRBV6-6 with TRBJ1-5; 7 bases agree with TRBD1. Germline V gene data show CDR1 as MNHNY and CDR2 as SVGAGI (reference sequence). J was trimmed by 5 bases and V by 5 bases; bases with no gene match: 6. The CDR3 consists of 14 residues. The CDR3 DNA sequence: TGTGCCAGCAGTCACTTAACAGGGGATCAGCCCCAGCATTTT. Its protein product is CASSHLTGDQPQHF.

This clonotype was detected only a few times. The chain links TRBV28 to TRBJ2-7; 8 nucleotides line up with TRBD2. Germline loops: CDR1 MDHEN, CDR2 SYDVKM. Trimming at V came to 5 bases and at J to 3 bases, leaving 9 bases not matched to a gene. The CDR3 totals 15 residues. This chain's CDR3 is CASSPRTSPFYEQYF. The CDR3 coding sequence is TGTGCCAGCAGTCCAAGGACTAGCCCTTTCTACGAGCAGTACTTC.

The V gene is TRBV7-8, the J gene TRBJ2-2; unclear D gene. This CDR3 is 17 amino acids long. Germline V lookup: CDR1 SGHVS, CDR2 FQNEAQ. The V gene lost 4 bases and the J gene lost 5 bases, with 20 bases spanning the gap. For the CDR3, the DNA is TGTGCCAGCAGCTCCCCCGCTGGACCAGCAGGAACCGGGGAGCTGTTTTTT. The encoded protein is CASSSPAGPAGTGELFF.

This clonotype appeared a few times. The chain links TRBV20-1 to TRBJ2-2; tentative D call: TRBD2 (6 bases). Looked up from germline, CDR1 is DFQATT and CDR2 is SNEGSKA (reference sequence). V lost 0 bases to trimming and J lost 0 bases, with 11 bases between them. The CDR3 is 16 amino acids. In DNA form, the CDR3 reads TGCAGTGCTAGAGATCTGGCGGGGACGAACACCGGGGAGCTGTTTTTT. As protein: CSARDLAGTNTGELFF.

This clonotype was counted many times. The rearrangement uses TRBV24-1 and TRBJ2-1; D assignment may be TRBD1 or TRBD2 (5 bases each). This CDR3 region has 16 residues. Between the trimmed V and J ends, which lost 3 bases and 8 bases, there was a span of 19 bases. CDR1 and CDR2 (germline): KGHDR, SFDVKD. CDR3 DNA: TGTGCCACCAGTGATCCCACCGGGACGTCTCTATATGAGCAGTTCTTC. Protein sequence: CATSDPTGTSLYEQFF.

CDR3 nucleotide sequence: TGTGCCTGGAGTAACAGCTGGGCCGAAGCTTTCTTT. It encodes CAWSNSWAEAFF. V gene TRBV30 combines with J gene TRBJ1-1, with D unresolved. The CDR3 has 12 amino acids. V dropped 2 bases and J dropped 8 bases, with 12 bases sitting between them. Looked up from germline, CDR1 is GTSNPN and CDR2 is SVGIG (reference sequence).

The table lists this clonotype with many counts. V and J are TRBV5-1 and TRBJ2-3; D is possibly TRBD2 (7 bases). The CDR3 consists of 15 residues. The V end lost 2 bases, the J end lost 4 bases, and 14 bases lay between the germline ends. Germline loops: CDR1 SGHRS, CDR2 YFSETQ. The CDR3 DNA reads TGCGCCAGCAGCTTCCCGGAAGGGGGGGCAGATACGCAGTATTTT. Translating gives CASSFPEGGADTQYF.